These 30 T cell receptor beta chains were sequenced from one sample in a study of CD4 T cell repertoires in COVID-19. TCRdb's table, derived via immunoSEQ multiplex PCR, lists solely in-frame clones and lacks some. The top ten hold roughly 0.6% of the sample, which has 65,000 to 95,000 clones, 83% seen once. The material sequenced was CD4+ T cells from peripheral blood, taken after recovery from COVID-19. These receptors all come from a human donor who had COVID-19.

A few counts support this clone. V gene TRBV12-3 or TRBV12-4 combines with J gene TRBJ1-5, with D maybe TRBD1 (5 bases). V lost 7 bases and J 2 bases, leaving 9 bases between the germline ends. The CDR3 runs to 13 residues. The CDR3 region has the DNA TGTGCCAGCACCCCGGGGGGCAATCAGCCCCAGCATTTT. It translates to CASTPGGNQPQHF.

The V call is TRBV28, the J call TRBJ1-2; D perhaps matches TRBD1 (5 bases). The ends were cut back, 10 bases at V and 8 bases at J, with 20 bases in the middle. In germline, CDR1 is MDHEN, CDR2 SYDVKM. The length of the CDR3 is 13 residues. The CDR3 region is CAISGRALGGYTF. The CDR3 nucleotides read TGTGCCATCTCTGGCAGGGCCCTGGGGGGCTACACCTTC.

The CDR3 sequence: CASRDSGRVTGELFF. CDR3 nucleotide sequence: TGCGCCAGCAGAGACAGCGGGAGGGTTACCGGGGAGCTGTTTTTT. The rearrangement joins TRBV5-1 to TRBJ2-2; 10 nucleotides line up with TRBD2. The J segment lost 5 bases and the V segment lost 5 bases, leaving 6 bases of the junction unmatched. The CDR3 runs to 15 residues. Germline CDR1 SGHRS, CDR2 YFSETQ.

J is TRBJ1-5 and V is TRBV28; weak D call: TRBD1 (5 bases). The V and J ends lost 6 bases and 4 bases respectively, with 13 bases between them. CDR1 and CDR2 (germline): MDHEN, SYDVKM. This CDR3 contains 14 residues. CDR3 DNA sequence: TGTGCCAGCAGACGGCAGGGCCTTAATCAGCCCCAGCATTTT. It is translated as CASRRQGLNQPQHF.

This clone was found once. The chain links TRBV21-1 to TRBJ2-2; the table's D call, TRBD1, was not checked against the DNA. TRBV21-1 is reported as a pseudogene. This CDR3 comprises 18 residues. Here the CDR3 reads CASSSRGQGMTDTGELFF. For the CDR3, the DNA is TGTGCCAGCAGCTCCCGGGGACAGGGCATGACGGACACCGGGGAGCTGTTTTTT.

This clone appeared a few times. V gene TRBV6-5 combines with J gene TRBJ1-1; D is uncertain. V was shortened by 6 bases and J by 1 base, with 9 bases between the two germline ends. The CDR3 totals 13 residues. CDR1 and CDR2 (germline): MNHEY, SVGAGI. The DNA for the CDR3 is TGTGCCAGCAGCGCTAACAGGAACACTGAAGCTTTCTTT. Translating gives CASSANRNTEAFF.

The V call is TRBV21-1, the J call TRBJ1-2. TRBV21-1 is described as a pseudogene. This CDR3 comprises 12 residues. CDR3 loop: CASSGVNYGYTF. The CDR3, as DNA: TGTGCCAGCAGTGGGGTTAACTATGGCTACACCTTC.

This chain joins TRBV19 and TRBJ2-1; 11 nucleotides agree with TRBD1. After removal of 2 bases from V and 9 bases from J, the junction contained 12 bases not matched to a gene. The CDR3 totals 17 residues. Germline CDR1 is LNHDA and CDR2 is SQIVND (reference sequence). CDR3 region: CASSILTGTGGWSEQFF. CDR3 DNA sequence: TGTGCCAGTAGTATACTTACCGGGACAGGGGGATGGAGTGAGCAGTTCTTC. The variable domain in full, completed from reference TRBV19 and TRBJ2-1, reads DGGITQSPKYLFRKEGQNVTLSCEQNLNHDAMYWYRQDPGQGLRLIYYSQIVNDFQKGDIAEGYSVSREKKESFPLTVTSAQKNPTAFYLCASSILTGTGGWSEQFFGPGTRLTVL.

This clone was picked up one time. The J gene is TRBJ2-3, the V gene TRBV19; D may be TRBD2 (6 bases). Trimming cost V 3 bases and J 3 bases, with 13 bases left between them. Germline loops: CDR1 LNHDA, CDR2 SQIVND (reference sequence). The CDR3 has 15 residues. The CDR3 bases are TGTGCCAGTAGTATCGGCGGGGAGAAGACAGATACGCAGTATTTT. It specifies CASSIGGEKTDTQYF.

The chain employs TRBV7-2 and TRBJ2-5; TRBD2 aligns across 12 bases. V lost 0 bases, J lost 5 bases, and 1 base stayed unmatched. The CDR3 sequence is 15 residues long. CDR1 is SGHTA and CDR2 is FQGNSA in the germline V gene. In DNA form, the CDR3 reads TGTGCCAGCAGCTTAGCCGGACTAGCGGGGGAGACCCAGTACTTC. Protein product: CASSLAGLAGETQYF.

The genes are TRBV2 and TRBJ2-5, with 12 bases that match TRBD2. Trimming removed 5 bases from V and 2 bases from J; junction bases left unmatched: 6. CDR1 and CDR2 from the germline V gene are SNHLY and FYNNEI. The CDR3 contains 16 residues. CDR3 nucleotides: TGTGCCAGCAGTCGGGGACTAGCGGGCCAACAAGAGACCCAGTACTTC. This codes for CASSRGLAGQQETQYF.

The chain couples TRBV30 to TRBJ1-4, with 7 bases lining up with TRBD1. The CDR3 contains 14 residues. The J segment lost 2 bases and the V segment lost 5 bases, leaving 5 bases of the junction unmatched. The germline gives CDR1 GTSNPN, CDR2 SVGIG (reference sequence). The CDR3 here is CAWAQGGTNEKLFF. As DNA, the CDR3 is TGTGCCTGGGCCCAGGGGGGCACTAATGAAAAACTGTTTTTT.

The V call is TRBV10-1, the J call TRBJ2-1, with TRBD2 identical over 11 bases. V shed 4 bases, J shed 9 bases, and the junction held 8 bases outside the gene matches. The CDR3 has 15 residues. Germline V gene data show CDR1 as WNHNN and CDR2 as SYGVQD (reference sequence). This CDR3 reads CASSVIAGGPGEQFF. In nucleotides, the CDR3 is TGCGCCAGCAGTGTGATAGCGGGAGGGCCTGGTGAGCAGTTCTTC.

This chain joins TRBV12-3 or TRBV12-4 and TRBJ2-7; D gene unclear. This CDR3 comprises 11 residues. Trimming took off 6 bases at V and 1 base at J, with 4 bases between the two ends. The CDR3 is CASSQSYEQYF. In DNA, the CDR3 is TGTGCCAGCAGCCAATCCTACGAGCAGTACTTC.

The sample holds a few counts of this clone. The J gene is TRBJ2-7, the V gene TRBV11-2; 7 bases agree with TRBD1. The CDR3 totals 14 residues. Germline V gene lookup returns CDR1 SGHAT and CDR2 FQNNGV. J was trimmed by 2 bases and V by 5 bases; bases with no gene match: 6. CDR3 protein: CASSRSGTAYEQYF. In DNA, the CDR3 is TGTGCCAGCAGCCGGTCCGGGACAGCCTACGAGCAGTACTTC.

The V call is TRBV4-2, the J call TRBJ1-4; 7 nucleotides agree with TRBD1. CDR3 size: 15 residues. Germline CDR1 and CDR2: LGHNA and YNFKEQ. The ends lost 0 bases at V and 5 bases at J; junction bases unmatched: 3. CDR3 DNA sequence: TGTGCCAGCAGCCAAGACCTGGGACAGAATGAAAAACTGTTTTTT. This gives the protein CASSQDLGQNEKLFF.

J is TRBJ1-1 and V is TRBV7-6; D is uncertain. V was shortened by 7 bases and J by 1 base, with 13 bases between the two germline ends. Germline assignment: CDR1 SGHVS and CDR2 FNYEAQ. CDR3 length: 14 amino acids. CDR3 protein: CASTKGGPNTEAFF. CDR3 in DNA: TGTGCCAGCACCAAGGGTGGTCCGAACACTGAAGCTTTCTTT.

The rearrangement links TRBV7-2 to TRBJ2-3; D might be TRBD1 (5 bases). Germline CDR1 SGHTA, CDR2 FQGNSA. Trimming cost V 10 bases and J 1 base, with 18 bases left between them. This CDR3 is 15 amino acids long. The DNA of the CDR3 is TGTGCCACCTCAGGGTTTCGGACCGGCACAGATACGCAGTATTTT. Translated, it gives CATSGFRTGTDTQYF.

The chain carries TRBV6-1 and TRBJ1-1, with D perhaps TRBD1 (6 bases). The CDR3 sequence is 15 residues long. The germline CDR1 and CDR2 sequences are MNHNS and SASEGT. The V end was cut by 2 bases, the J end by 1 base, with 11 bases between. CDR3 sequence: CASSERGGPNTEAFF. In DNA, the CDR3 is TGTGCCAGCAGTGAAAGGGGGGGACCGAACACTGAAGCTTTCTTT.

The CDR3 protein is CASSFRGVRHEQYF. CDR3 DNA sequence: TGTGCCAGCAGCTTTAGAGGGGTCAGACACGAGCAGTACTTC. The chain couples TRBV11-2 to TRBJ2-7, with D perhaps TRBD1 or TRBD2 (5 bases each). The ends were cut back, 3 bases at V and 5 bases at J, with 14 bases in the middle. CDR1 and CDR2 from the germline V gene are SGHAT and FQNNGV. The CDR3 spans 14 residues.

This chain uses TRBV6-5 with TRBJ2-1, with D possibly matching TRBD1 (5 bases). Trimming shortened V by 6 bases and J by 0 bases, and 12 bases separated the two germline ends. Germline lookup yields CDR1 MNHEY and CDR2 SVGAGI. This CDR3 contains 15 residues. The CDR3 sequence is CASSPGLSSYNEQFF. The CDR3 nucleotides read TGTGCCAGCAGCCCAGGGTTGAGCTCCTACAATGAGCAGTTCTTC.

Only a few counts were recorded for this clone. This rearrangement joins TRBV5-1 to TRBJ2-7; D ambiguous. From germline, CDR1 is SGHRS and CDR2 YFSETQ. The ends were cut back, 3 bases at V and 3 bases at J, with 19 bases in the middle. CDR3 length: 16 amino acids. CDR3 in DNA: TGCGCCAGCAGCTACTCTGTCGGGCGGAGCAGCTACGAGCAGTACTTC. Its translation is CASSYSVGRSSYEQYF.

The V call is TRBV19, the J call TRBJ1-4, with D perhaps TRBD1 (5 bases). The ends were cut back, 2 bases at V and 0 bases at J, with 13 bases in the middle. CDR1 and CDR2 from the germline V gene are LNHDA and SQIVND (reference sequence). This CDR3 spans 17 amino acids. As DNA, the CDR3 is TGTGCCAGTAGTATAATGGCAGGGCTCGCAACTAATGAAAAACTGTTTTTT. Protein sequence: CASSIMAGLATNEKLFF.

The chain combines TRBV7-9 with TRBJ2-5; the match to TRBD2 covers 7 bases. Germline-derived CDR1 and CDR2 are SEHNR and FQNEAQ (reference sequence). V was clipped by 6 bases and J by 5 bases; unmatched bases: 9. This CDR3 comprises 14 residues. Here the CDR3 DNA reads TGTGCCAGCAGACGGATAGGGGAGGGGGAGACCCAGTACTTC. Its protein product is CASRRIGEGETQYF.

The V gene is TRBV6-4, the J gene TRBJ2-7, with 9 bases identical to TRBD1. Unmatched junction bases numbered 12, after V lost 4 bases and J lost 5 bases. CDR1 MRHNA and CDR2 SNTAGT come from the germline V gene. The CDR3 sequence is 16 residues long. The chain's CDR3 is CASSARTGVGVNEQYF. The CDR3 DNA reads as TGTGCCAGCAGTGCCCGGACAGGGGTGGGAGTCAACGAGCAGTACTTC.

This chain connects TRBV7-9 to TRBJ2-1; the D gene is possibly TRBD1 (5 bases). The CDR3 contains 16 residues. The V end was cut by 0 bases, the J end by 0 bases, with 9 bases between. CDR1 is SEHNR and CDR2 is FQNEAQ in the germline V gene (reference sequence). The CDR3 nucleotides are TGTGCCAGCAGCTTAGCGGGGCCAAGCTCCTACAATGAGCAGTTCTTC. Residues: CASSLAGPSSYNEQFF.

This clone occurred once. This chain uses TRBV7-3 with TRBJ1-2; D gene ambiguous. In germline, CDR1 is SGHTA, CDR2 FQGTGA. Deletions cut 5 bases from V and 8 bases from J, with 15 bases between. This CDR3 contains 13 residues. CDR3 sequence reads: CASSLAPGGGYTF. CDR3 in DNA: TGTGCCAGCAGCCTTGCCCCGGGAGGCGGCTACACCTTC.

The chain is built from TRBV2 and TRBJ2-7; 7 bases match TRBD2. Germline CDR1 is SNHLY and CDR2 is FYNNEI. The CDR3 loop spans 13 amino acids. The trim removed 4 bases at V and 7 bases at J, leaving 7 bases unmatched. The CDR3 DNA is TGTGCCAGCAGTGGGGGGGGACTCCAAGAGCAGTACTTC. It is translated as CASSGGGLQEQYF.

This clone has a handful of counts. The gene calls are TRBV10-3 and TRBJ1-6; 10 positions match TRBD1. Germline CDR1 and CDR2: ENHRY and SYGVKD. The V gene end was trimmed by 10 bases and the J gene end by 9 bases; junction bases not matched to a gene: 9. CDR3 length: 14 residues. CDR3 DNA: TGTGCCACCTTGCCCGGGACAGGGGCTTCACCCCTCCACTTT. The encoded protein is CATLPGTGASPLHF.

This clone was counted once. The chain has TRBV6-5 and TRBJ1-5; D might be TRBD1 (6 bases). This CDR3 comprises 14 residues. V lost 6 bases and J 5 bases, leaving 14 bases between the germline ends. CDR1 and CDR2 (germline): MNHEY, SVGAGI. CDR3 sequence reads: CASSLRGFDQPQHF. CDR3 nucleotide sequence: TGTGCCAGCAGCCTTAGGGGGTTTGATCAGCCCCAGCATTTT.